The 24 T cell receptor beta chains in this list originate from one sample, sequenced in a study of T cells in Graves' hyperthyroidism and ophthalmopathy. RNA transcripts provided the source from which TCR beta CDR3 regions were amplified. A set of HTBI primers served as the primers for a first-round RT-PCR of the TCR CDR3. TCRdb used MiXCR to reprocess the multiplex PCR reads, holding one entry per CDR3 protein. The sample lists hundreds of thousands of distinct CDR3 sequences, 24% occurring once. Source material: blood. The receptors come from a woman aged 40 to 50 with Graves' ophthalmopathy.

The chain couples TRBV28 to TRBJ2-7; D is possibly TRBD1 (6 bases). Germline V gives CDR1 MDHEN, CDR2 SYDVKM. The ends were cut back, 6 bases at V and 2 bases at J, with 11 bases in the middle. The CDR3 sequence is 13 residues long. In DNA, the CDR3 is TGTGCCAGCAGCTGGGACAATGCCTACGAGCAGTACTTC. As protein: CASSWDNAYEQYF.

The rearrangement links TRBV6-1 to TRBJ2-7; the D gene is possibly TRBD2 (6 bases). CDR3 length equals 13 residues. Trimming stripped 3 bases from V and 3 bases from J, with 9 bases between. Germline V gene sequence: CDR1 MNHNS, CDR2 SASEGT. CDR3 DNA sequence: TGTGCCAGCAGTGACCGACTAGGCTACGAGCAGTACTTC. It yields the protein CASSDRLGYEQYF.

The table lists this clonotype with many counts. This chain uses TRBV12-3 or TRBV12-4 with TRBJ1-5; D call uncertain. The CDR3 contains 15 residues. The V end lost 9 bases, the J end lost 4 bases, and 19 bases lay between the germline ends. This CDR3 is CASSPIGGSNQPQHF. The CDR3 nucleotides are TGTGCCAGTTCCCCCATTGGAGGTTCTAATCAGCCCCAGCATTTT.

This clonotype was picked up many times. This chain uses TRBV7-8 with TRBJ2-7; possible D gene TRBD2, 5 bases. V lost 5 bases, J lost 4 bases, and 21 bases lay in between. The CDR3 length is 16 residues. Germline lookup yields CDR1 SGHVS and CDR2 FQNEAQ. This CDR3 is CASSLLSSGAHYEQYF. Written as DNA, the CDR3 is TGTGCCAGCAGCCTCCTCTCGAGCGGAGCGCATTACGAGCAGTACTTC.

At least ten counts were recorded for this clonotype. The rearrangement uses TRBV28 and TRBJ2-7; no clear D gene. CDR3 length: 14 residues. CDR1 and CDR2 (germline): MDHEN, SYDVKM. V was cut by 3 bases and J by 3 bases, with 12 bases left in between. In nucleotides, the CDR3 is TGTGCCAGCAGTTTTCTTTCCCGGAACTACGAGCAGTACTTC. This sequence encodes CASSFLSRNYEQYF.

Turning to this clonotype: A clone one base away is much larger, so this may be a read error. The chain has TRBV4-1 and TRBJ2-5; D is undetermined. Germline assignment: CDR1 MGHRA and CDR2 YSYEKL. The CDR3 has 14 amino acids. CDR3 in amino acids: CASSQPTFQGTQYF. CDR3 coding DNA: TGCGCCAGCAGCCAGCCTACTTTTCAAGGGACCCAGTACTTC.

This chain connects TRBV7-9 to TRBJ1-2; 7 bases map to TRBD1. CDR3 length equals 13 residues. With 5 bases clipped from V and 6 bases from J, the junction kept 6 bases outside the gene matches. The V gene's germline CDR1 is SEHNR and CDR2 FQNEAQ (reference sequence). CDR3 amino acids: CASSPGQFNGYTF. The CDR3 DNA reads as TGTGCCAGCAGCCCGGGACAGTTTAATGGCTACACCTTC.

This clonotype was observed at least ten times. The chain is built from TRBV20-1 and TRBJ1-2; D ambiguous. V was trimmed by 0 bases and J by 8 bases, leaving 4 bases between them. The length of the CDR3 is 10 residues. In germline, CDR1 is DFQATT, CDR2 SNEGSKA (reference sequence). The CDR3 DNA follows: TGCAGTGCTAGAGATCACGGCTACACCTTC. Its translation is CSARDHGYTF.

This clonotype was counted ten times or more. The chain couples TRBV20-1 to TRBJ1-6, with D perhaps TRBD1 (5 bases). V lost 6 bases, J lost 5 bases, and 14 bases lay in between. CDR3 length: 14 amino acids. CDR1 and CDR2 (germline): DFQATT, SNEGSKA (reference sequence). This CDR3 reads CSAVQGSDNSPLHF. The DNA for the CDR3 is TGCAGTGCCGTCCAGGGTTCGGATAATTCACCCCTCCACTTT.

This clonotype came up many times. This rearrangement joins TRBV2 to TRBJ1-1, with D uncertain. Germline CDR1 is SNHLY and CDR2 is FYNNEI. Trimming cost V 7 bases and J 2 bases, with 29 bases left between them. The CDR3 loop spans 19 amino acids. The CDR3 is CASIQSPYVTRAPNTEAFF. The CDR3 region has the DNA TGTGCCAGCATACAGAGCCCGTATGTAACCCGGGCCCCAAACACTGAAGCTTTCTTT.

This clonotype appeared many times. The V and J genes are TRBV6-5 and TRBJ2-7; maybe TRBD1 (5 bases). The CDR3 has 13 residues. Trimming shortened V by 2 bases and J by 6 bases, and 11 bases separated the two germline ends. Looked up from germline, CDR1 is MNHEY and CDR2 is SVGAGI. The CDR3 sequence: CASSYSGAGEQYF. CDR3 bases: TGTGCCAGCAGTTACAGTGGGGCCGGCGAGCAGTACTTC.

At least ten counts were recorded for this clonotype. The rearrangement links TRBV4-2 to TRBJ2-5, with TRBD1 matching 7 bases. Germline V CDR1 and CDR2: LGHNA, YNFKEQ. V lost 5 bases and J lost 0; bases outside the gene matches: 6. This CDR3 region has 15 residues. Written as DNA, the CDR3 is TGTGCCAGCAGCGAGGGTGACAGGGACCAAGAGACCCAGTACTTC. Amino acids: CASSEGDRDQETQYF.

This clonotype was counted at least ten times. The rearrangement links TRBV7-9 to TRBJ1-1; TRBD1 aligns across 11 bases. The J segment lost 6 bases and the V segment lost 6 bases, leaving 18 bases of the junction unmatched. The V gene's germline CDR1 is SEHNR and CDR2 FQNEAQ (reference sequence). The CDR3 has 18 residues. The CDR3 bases are TGTGCCAGCAGTCATTACGGACAGGGGGCGCTTAGAGGGTCTGAAGCTTTCTTT. Translation gives CASSHYGQGALRGSEAFF.

This clonotype has at least ten counts. Sequence at one end of the junction differs from germline and may be a read error. V is TRBV6-1 and J is TRBJ2-7; TRBD1 matches at 8 bases. The germline gives CDR1 MNHNS, CDR2 SASEGT. CDR3 size: 14 residues. This CDR3 reads CASNERRTGSEQYF. The CDR3 DNA reads TGTGCCAGCAATGAACGGAGGACAGGGAGCGAGCAGTACTTC.

This clonotype was observed a few times. The chain carries TRBV28 and TRBJ1-1; D may be TRBD1 (6 bases). The germline CDR1 and CDR2 sequences are MDHEN and SYDVKM. Trimming pared 5 bases from V and 7 bases from J, leaving 17 bases between. The CDR3 has 14 amino acids. CDR3 protein: CASSLPYRVIEAFF. In DNA form, the CDR3 reads TGTGCCAGCAGTCTCCCATACAGGGTCATTGAAGCTTTCTTT.

This clonotype has more than one count but fewer than ten. This sequence joins TRBV2 and TRBJ1-5; D gene uncertain. Trimming took off 4 bases at V and 4 bases at J, with 17 bases between the two ends. The CDR3 is made up of 16 amino acids. Looked up from germline, CDR1 is SNHLY and CDR2 is FYNNEI. CDR3 region: CASSVSRASANQPQHF. The CDR3 DNA follows: TGTGCCAGCAGTGTGAGCCGAGCTTCAGCAAATCAGCCCCAGCATTTT.

At least ten counts were recorded for this clonotype. The chain combines TRBV27 with TRBJ2-5; 8 nucleotides align to TRBD1. Germline loops: CDR1 MNHEY, CDR2 SMNVEV (reference sequence). The CDR3 is 16 amino acids. J gave up 5 bases and V 6 bases, and 14 bases lay outside the gene matches. The CDR3, as DNA: TGTGCCAGCAGCGGTAGAGACTCAGGGGGCTGGGAGACCCAGTACTTC. Its protein product is CASSGRDSGGWETQYF.

This clonotype was observed many times. The junction does not match germline at one end; this may be a read error. The gene calls are TRBV28 and TRBJ2-7; 7 bases are shared with TRBD2. Looked up from germline, CDR1 is MDHEN and CDR2 is SYDVKM. CDR3 size: 16 residues. This CDR3 is CASSLSRRERHYEQYF. CDR3 DNA sequence: TGTGCCAGCAGCTTATCTCGGCGGGAGCGCCACTACGAGCAGTACTTC.

This clonotype came up many times. V usage is TRBV19 and J usage is TRBJ2-4; TRBD1 aligns across 9 bases. V was pared by 6 bases and J by 3 bases, with 9 bases of the junction left unmatched. Germline V CDR1 and CDR2: LNHDA, SQIVND (reference sequence). The CDR3 spans 16 residues. The CDR3 sequence is CASSYTGGRGKNIQYF. The DNA of the CDR3 is TGTGCCAGTAGCTACACAGGGGGCCGGGGCAAAAACATTCAGTACTTC.

The chain combines TRBV20-1 with TRBJ1-1; D unclear. From germline, CDR1 is DFQATT and CDR2 SNEGSKA (reference sequence). The V end was cut by 0 bases, the J end by 1 base, with 9 bases between. The CDR3 covers 14 residues. The chain's CDR3 is CSARDFLWNTEAFF. The DNA for the CDR3 is TGCAGTGCTAGAGATTTTCTATGGAACACTGAAGCTTTCTTT.

This clonotype was seen at least ten times. The chain employs TRBV24-1 and TRBJ2-7; either TRBD1 or TRBD2 may fit D (5 bases each). Trimming left V 1 base short and J 2 bases short, with 11 bases between. The CDR3 length is 15 residues. Germline lookup yields CDR1 KGHDR and CDR2 SFDVKD. The CDR3 reads CATSDFGTIPYEQYF. CDR3 bases: TGTGCCACCAGTGATTTCGGGACGATCCCCTACGAGCAGTACTTC.

This clonotype was counted only a few times. The genes are TRBV12-3 or TRBV12-4 and TRBJ2-5; D gene uncertain. V was cut by 4 bases and J by 4 bases, with 13 bases left in between. This CDR3 contains 14 residues. DNA for the CDR3: TGTGCCAGCAGTTCATCATGGGGTTTAGAGACCCAGTACTTC. It specifies CASSSSWGLETQYF.

This chain links TRBV4-1 with TRBJ2-5; 8 bases align to TRBD1. The CDR3 runs 15 residues. After removal of 4 bases from V and 5 bases from J, the junction contained 9 bases not matched to a gene. Germline V gene lookup returns CDR1 MGHRA and CDR2 YSYEKL. The CDR3 DNA reads as TGCGCCAGCAGCCGTACAGGGGGAAGTTCGGAGACCCAGTACTTC. It specifies CASSRTGGSSETQYF.

V gene TRBV7-2 combines with J gene TRBJ2-7, with 8 bases identical to TRBD2. Germline CDR1 is SGHTA and CDR2 is FQGNSA. This CDR3 has 14 residues. Trimming cost V 3 bases and J 7 bases; bases outside gene matches: 8. CDR3 nucleotide sequence: TGTGCCAGCAGCTTTTCGGGAGGGGCTAGGGAGCAGTACTTC. It is translated as CASSFSGGAREQYF.